These 17 T cell receptor beta chains came from one sample sequenced in a study of T cells in women clearing cervical HPV infection. Here immunoSEQ multiplex PCR was the method, and the copy in TCRdb shows in-frame clones only, minus some. The ten top clones account for 35%, within a sample of 45,000 to 50,000 clones. The sequenced sample was blood buffy coat. Receptors originate from a woman between 18 and 70 years old with a cervical HPV16 infection that either progressed to CIN3+ or cleared (not recorded which).

A remark on this clone: Coverage ceases 3 residues before the CDR3 finishes, and the germline J gene fills in the end. This chain joins TRBV5-1 and TRBJ1-2, with a weak D call TRBD1 (6 bases). The CDR3 is made up of 20 amino acids. Germline V gives CDR1 SGHRS, CDR2 YFSETQ. V lost 4 bases and J lost 0, with 28 bases in between. CDR3 sequence: CASSPRGKTAASEANYGYTF. The CDR3 DNA, read in part, is TGCGCCAGCAGCCCAAGGGGGAAAACAGCGGCCTCCGAAGCTAACTATGGC.

Worth noting for this clone: Germline and junction disagree at one end, which may indicate a read error. The read stops 3 residues short of the end of the CDR3; the missing end is completed from the germline J gene. This specimen includes other DNA sequences encoding the same CDR3. The V gene is TRBV7-9, the J gene TRBJ1-3; no definite D call. Germline values: CDR1 SEHNR, CDR2 FQNEAQ (reference sequence). The length of the CDR3 is 15 residues. The CDR3 reads CASSAVQAAGNTIYF. The part of the CDR3 DNA that was read is TGTGCCAGCAGCGCGGTCCAAGCGGCAGGAAACACA.

Comment on this clone: The CDR3 goes on 3 residues after the read ends, and that part is filled in from the germline J gene. The J gene is TRBJ1-1, the V gene TRBV7-9; no reliable D call. The CDR3 has 12 residues. Germline assignment: CDR1 SEHNR and CDR2 FQNEAQ (reference sequence). The covered CDR3 bases are TGTGCCAGCAGCTTAGTAACAGTTCGG. It yields the protein CASSLVTVR. The complete CDR3 sequence is CASSLVTVRAFF.

CDR3 bases read: TGTGCCAGTAGTACTCCGGGACAGAAATCGGGT. It yields the protein CASSTPGQKSG. The entire CDR3 protein reads CASSTPGQKSGQYF. The chain employs TRBV19 and TRBJ2-4, with 7 nucleotides matching TRBD1. The read finishes 3 residues shy of the CDR3 end, and the germline J gene is used to complete it. The CDR3 consists of 14 residues. The germline CDR1 and CDR2 sequences are LNHDA and SQIVND (reference sequence).

Points on this clone: The read gets to within 3 residues of the CDR3 end, and the germline J gene fills in the rest. The rearrangement uses TRBV19 and TRBJ2-7, with a possible D match to TRBD1 (6 bases). This CDR3 spans 16 amino acids. Germline V CDR1 and CDR2: LNHDA, SQIVND (reference sequence). V was cut by 2 bases and J by 0 bases, with 14 bases left in between. The sequenced part of the CDR3 DNA is TGTGCCAGTAGTATATCCGGGACAAGTTCCTCCTACGAG. It yields the protein CASSISGTSSSYE. Given in full, the CDR3 is CASSISGTSSSYEQYF.

About this clone itself: Sequencing ends 3 residues short of the CDR3 end; the germline J gene provides the rest. J is TRBJ2-5 and V is TRBV20-1; 10 nucleotides line up with TRBD2. The germline gives CDR1 DFQATT, CDR2 SNEGSKA (reference sequence). The CDR3 extends over 13 amino acids. V was clipped by 6 bases and J by 2 bases; unmatched bases: 3. The CDR3 protein is CSAAGLAQETQYF. CDR3 DNA (partial): TGCAGTGCCGCGGGACTAGCGCAAGAGACC.

Comment on this clone: The DNA ends 3 residues before the CDR3 does, and the rest of the CDR3 is filled in from the germline J gene. The chain has TRBV29-1 and TRBJ2-5, with D possibly being TRBD1 (5 bases). The germline CDR1 and CDR2 sequences are SQVTM and ANQGSEA. There are 14 residues in the CDR3. The ends were cut back, 1 base at V and 3 bases at J, with 12 bases in the middle. The covered CDR3 bases are TGCAGCGTTGAAGCTGGCAGGGTTGAAGAGACC. Protein product: CSVEAGRVEET. The complete CDR3 reads CSVEAGRVEETQYF.

This CDR3 reads CSAREPKETQYF. Partial CDR3 DNA: TGCAGTGCTAGAGAGCCTAAAGAGACC. This chain uses TRBV20-1 with TRBJ2-5; D is uncertain. Read data end 3 residues before the CDR3 end; the end is taken from the germline J gene. The CDR3 is 12 amino acids. Between the trimmed V and J ends, which lost 0 bases and 3 bases, there was a span of 5 bases. Germline V gene sequence: CDR1 DFQATT, CDR2 SNEGSKA (reference sequence).

Points on this clone: The read stops 3 residues short of the end of the CDR3; the missing end is completed from the germline J gene. The chain joins TRBV20-1 to TRBJ2-7; perhaps TRBD1 as D (6 bases). CDR3 length: 12 amino acids. CDR1 is DFQATT and CDR2 is SNEGSKA in the germline V gene (reference sequence). V lost 6 bases and J lost 4, with 13 bases in between. The DNA read from the CDR3 is TGCAGTGCCGGTGAACAGGGTTACGAG. Protein: CSAGEQGYE. In full, the CDR3 reads CSAGEQGYEQYF.

Turning to this clone: Sequencing ends 3 residues short of the CDR3 end; the germline J gene provides the rest. This chain connects TRBV5-6 to TRBJ1-1; TRBD1 might be the D (5 bases). Trimming removed 0 bases at V and 1 base at J, with 10 bases between. CDR1 is SGHDT, CDR2 YYEEEE, per germline. This CDR3 is built from 15 residues. CDR3 sequence reads: CASSLVDTANTEAFF. Partial CDR3 DNA: TGTGCCAGCAGCTTGGTGGACACGGCGAACACTGAA.

On this clone itself: The CDR3 end is not reached by the read, which stops 3 residues before it; the germline J gene fills it in. The rearrangement joins TRBV29-1 to TRBJ2-5, with TRBD1 matching 10 bases. CDR3 length: 14 amino acids. J was trimmed by 4 bases and V by 7 bases; bases with no gene match: 9. Per germline, CDR1 SQVTM and CDR2 ANQGSEA. The DNA read from the CDR3 is TGCAGCGGAGTGACAGGGGGCGCGCGAGAGACC. It yields the protein CSGVTGGARET. The whole CDR3 is CSGVTGGARETQYF.

About this clone itself: The observed sequence ends 3 residues before the CDR3 terminus, with the missing tail filled in from the germline J gene. J is TRBJ1-6 and V is TRBV5-4; 11 nucleotides align to TRBD1. There are 13 residues in the CDR3. V lost 10 bases and J lost 10; bases outside the gene matches: 7. Germline lookup yields CDR1 SGHNT and CDR2 YYREEE (reference sequence). Partial CDR3 DNA: TGTGCCTTCTCCGGGACAGGGGGATCACCC. Residues: CAFSGTGGSP. The whole CDR3 protein is CAFSGTGGSPLHF.

Of note for this clone: The sequence runs out 3 residues before the end of the CDR3; the remainder is reconstructed from the germline J gene. This chain connects TRBV2 to TRBJ2-1, with 12 bases matching TRBD2. The CDR3 length is 19 residues. Germline values: CDR1 SNHLY, CDR2 FYNNEI. V shed 5 bases, J shed 4 bases, and the junction held 15 bases outside the gene matches. The sequenced part of the CDR3 DNA is TGTGCCAGCAGTAACGTCCCCCCGGGACTAGCGGGCCAATACAATGAG. It codes for CASSNVPPGLAGQYNE. The full-length CDR3 reads as CASSNVPPGLAGQYNEQFF.

A word on this clone: The CDR3 goes on 3 residues after the read ends, and that part is filled in from the germline J gene. This sequence joins TRBV7-3 and TRBJ2-1; D possibly corresponds to TRBD2 (6 bases). Germline V gene sequence: CDR1 SGHTA, CDR2 FQGTGA. The CDR3 runs to 13 residues. The V gene lost 5 bases and the J gene lost 6 bases, with 11 bases spanning the gap. The sequenced part of the CDR3 DNA is TGTGCCAGCAGCCCCAGCGGGTCCAATGAG. This codes for CASSPSGSNE. The full CDR3 protein reads CASSPSGSNEQFF.

On this clone itself: The read terminates 3 residues ahead of where the CDR3 ends, so the germline J gene completes it. V usage is TRBV20-1 and J usage is TRBJ2-1, with D perhaps TRBD2 (5 bases). The CDR3 extends over 14 amino acids. V lost 5 bases and J 4 bases, leaving 15 bases between the germline ends. CDR1 is DFQATT and CDR2 is SNEGSKA in the germline V gene (reference sequence). CDR3 sequence reads: CSASRTRLYNEQFF. Partial CDR3 DNA: TGCAGTGCTTCTAGGACTCGACTTTACAATGAG.

Remarks on this clone: The CDR3 goes on 3 residues after the read ends, and that part is filled in from the germline J gene. The J gene is TRBJ2-4, the V gene TRBV7-9; 8 bases match TRBD1. Trimming removed 5 bases from V and 8 bases from J; junction bases left unmatched: 8. The V gene's germline CDR1 is SEHNR and CDR2 FQNEAQ (reference sequence). The CDR3 covers 14 residues. Here the CDR3 reads CASSLSAGGDIQYF. The covered CDR3 bases are TGTGCCAGCAGCCTTTCCGCAGGGGGCGACATT.

About this clone: The CDR3 extends 3 residues past the end of the read, so its final part is completed from the germline J gene. The rearrangement joins TRBV7-9 to TRBJ1-2, with a tentative D call TRBD1 (6 bases). Deletions cut 3 bases from V and 2 bases from J, with 10 bases between. The V gene's germline CDR1 is SEHNR and CDR2 FQNEAQ (reference sequence). The CDR3 is made up of 14 amino acids. Here the CDR3 reads CASSFSDRNYGYTF. CDR3 DNA (partial): TGTGCCAGCAGCTTCTCAGACAGGAACTATGGC.